A selection of T cell receptor beta chains follows, all from one sample in a study of response to subunit inactivated influenza vaccine. TCRdb re-derived calls from the RT-PCR reads in MiXCR, one entry per CDR3 protein. In the table there are approximately 500,000 distinct CDR3 sequences, approximately 14% of which are singletons. The sample in question was PBMCs from blood, obtained approximately 12 days after vaccination. The receptors come from a man between 45 and 60 years old who received an inactivated influenza vaccine. Both conserved end residues are part of each CDR3. The order of the fields is J gene, D gene, V gene, clone size, CDR3 protein, CDR3 DNA. The D gene is left open where the match is weak. The size of a clone is reported for some rows only, either as once, few or many, or as a class for expanded clones.

>TRBJ2-1|TRBD2|TRBV24-1|NA
CATSDRTSVVNEQFF
TGTGCCACCAGTGATCGGACTAGCGTTGTCAATGAGCAGTTCTTC
>TRBJ2-5|TRBD2|TRBV7-8|NA
CASSYGTRHQETQYF
TGTGCCAGCAGCTACGGGACTAGACATCAAGAGACCCAGTACTTC
>TRBJ2-3|NA|TRBV5-1|many
CASSDPGADTQYF
TGCGCCAGCAGCGACCCAGGGGCAGATACGCAGTATTTT
>TRBJ1-2|TRBD1|TRBV6-1|few
CASRAGGAGGYTF
TGTGCCAGCAGGGCAGGGGGCGCGGGAGGCTACACCTTC
>TRBJ2-2|NA|TRBV6-2/TRBV6-3|NA
CASSFSGLYTGELFF
TGTGCCAGCAGTTTCAGCGGCCTTTACACCGGGGAGCTGTTTTTT
>TRBJ2-1|NA|TRBV11-3|NA
CASSPKTGYEQFF
TGTGCCAGCAGCCCGAAGACTGGCTATGAGCAGTTCTTC
>TRBJ2-3|TRBD1|TRBV4-1|NA
CASSLSQGAGRDTQYF
TGCGCCAGCAGCCTCTCCCAGGGGGCAGGTAGGGATACGCAGTATTTT
>TRBJ1-2|NA|TRBV28|NA
CASSNSPGRSNYGYTF
TGTGCCAGCAGTAACAGCCCGGGACGGTCTAACTATGGCTACACCTTC
>TRBJ2-4|NA|TRBV20-1|NA
CSARQGLLAKNIQYF
TGCAGTGCCCGACAGGGACTTCTAGCCAAAAACATTCAGTACTTC
>TRBJ2-1|NA|TRBV20-1|NA
CSALGNYNEQFF
TGCAGTGCGCTTGGGAACTACAATGAGCAGTTCTTC
>TRBJ2-3|TRBD1|TRBV20-1|NA
CSARDSSTDTQYF
TGCAGTGCCAGGGACAGTAGCACAGATACGCAGTATTTT
>TRBJ2-5|NA|TRBV6-2/TRBV6-3|many
CASFQETQYF
TGTGCCAGCTTCCAAGAGACCCAGTACTTC
>TRBJ2-6|NA|TRBV20-1|NA
CSARSQDSGANVLTF
TGCAGTGCTAGATCACAAGACTCCGGGGCCAACGTCCTGACTTTC
>TRBJ1-1|NA|TRBV7-2|few
CASSFQGSSTEAFF
TGTGCCAGCAGCTTTCAGGGTTCGAGCACTGAAGCTTTCTTT
>TRBJ2-1|TRBD2|TRBV24-1|NA
CAISDLQASGSMNEQFF
TGTGCCATCAGTGATTTGCAGGCTAGCGGGAGTATGAATGAGCAGTTCTTC
>TRBJ2-2|NA|TRBV5-1|many
CASSLAQGNTGELFF
TGTGCCAGCAGTTTAGCACAGGGCAACACCGGGGAGCTGTTTTTT
>TRBJ2-7|TRBD1|TRBV15|few
CATSPRTGDEQYF
TGTGCCACCAGCCCGAGGACAGGGGACGAGCAGTACTTC
>TRBJ2-5|NA|TRBV7-6|NA
CASSPPLREQAQYF
TGTGCCAGCAGCCCACCTTTGAGGGAACAGGCCCAGTACTTC
>TRBJ2-1|NA|TRBV12-3/TRBV12-4|few
CASSQQGINEQFF
TGTGCCAGCAGTCAACAGGGAATCAATGAGCAGTTCTTC
>TRBJ2-2|TRBD1|TRBV20-1|few
CSAFRDRQNTGELFF
TGCAGTGCTTTCCGGGACAGACAGAACACCGGGGAGCTGTTTTTT
>TRBJ2-1|NA|TRBV4-2|few
CASSQDGTLNEQFF
TGTGCCAGCAGCCAAGATGGGACCCTCAATGAGCAGTTCTTC
>TRBJ2-5|TRBD1|TRBV12-3/TRBV12-4|many
CASSRRQGAWETQYF
TGTGCCAGCAGTCGACGACAGGGGGCTTGGGAGACCCAGTACTTC